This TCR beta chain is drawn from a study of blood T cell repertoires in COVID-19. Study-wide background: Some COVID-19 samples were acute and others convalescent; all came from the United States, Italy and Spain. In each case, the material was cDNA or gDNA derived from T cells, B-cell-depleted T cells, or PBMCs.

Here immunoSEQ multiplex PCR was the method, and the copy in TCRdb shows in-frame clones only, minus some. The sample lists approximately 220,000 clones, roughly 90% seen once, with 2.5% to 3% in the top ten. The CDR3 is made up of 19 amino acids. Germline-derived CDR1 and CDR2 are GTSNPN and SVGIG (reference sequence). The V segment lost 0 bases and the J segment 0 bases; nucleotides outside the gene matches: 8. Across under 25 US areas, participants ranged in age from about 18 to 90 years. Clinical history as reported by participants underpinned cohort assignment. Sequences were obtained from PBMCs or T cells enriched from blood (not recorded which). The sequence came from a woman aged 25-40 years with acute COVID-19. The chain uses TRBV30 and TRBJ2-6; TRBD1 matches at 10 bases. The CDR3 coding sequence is TGTGCCTGGAGTGTATGGGACAGGGGAATACGCTCTGGGGCCAACGTCCTGACTTTC. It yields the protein CAWSVWDRGIRSGANVLTF.